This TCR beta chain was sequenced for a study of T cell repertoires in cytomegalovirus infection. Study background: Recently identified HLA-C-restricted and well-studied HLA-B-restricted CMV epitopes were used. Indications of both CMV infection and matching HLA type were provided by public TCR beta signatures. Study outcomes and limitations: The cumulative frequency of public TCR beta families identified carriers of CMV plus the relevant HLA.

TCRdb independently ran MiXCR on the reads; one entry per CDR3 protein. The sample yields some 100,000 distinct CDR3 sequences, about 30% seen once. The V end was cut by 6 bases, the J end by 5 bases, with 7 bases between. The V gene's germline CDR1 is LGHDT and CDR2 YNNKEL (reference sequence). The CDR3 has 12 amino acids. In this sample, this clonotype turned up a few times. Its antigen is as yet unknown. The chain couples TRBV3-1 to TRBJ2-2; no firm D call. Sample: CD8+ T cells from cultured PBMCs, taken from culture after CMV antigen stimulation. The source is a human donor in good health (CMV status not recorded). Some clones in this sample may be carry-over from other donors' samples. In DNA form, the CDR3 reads TGTGCCAGCAGAAGAGAGACCGGGGAGCTGTTTTTT. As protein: CASRRETGELFF.